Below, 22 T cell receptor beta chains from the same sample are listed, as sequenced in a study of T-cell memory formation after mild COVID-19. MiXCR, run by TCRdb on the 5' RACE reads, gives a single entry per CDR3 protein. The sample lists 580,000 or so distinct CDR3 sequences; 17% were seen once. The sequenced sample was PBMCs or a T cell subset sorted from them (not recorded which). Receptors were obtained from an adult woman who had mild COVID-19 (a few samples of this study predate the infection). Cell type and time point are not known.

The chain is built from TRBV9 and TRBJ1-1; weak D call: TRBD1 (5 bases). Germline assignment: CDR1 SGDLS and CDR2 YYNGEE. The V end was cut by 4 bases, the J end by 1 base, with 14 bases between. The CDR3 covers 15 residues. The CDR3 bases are TGTGCCAGCAGCTTGGGGGATCCGGGGAACACTGAAGCTTTCTTT. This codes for CASSLGDPGNTEAFF.

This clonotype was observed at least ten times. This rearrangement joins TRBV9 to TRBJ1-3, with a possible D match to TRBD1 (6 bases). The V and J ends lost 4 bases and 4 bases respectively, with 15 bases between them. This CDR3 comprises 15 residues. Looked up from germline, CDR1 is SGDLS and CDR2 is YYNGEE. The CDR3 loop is CASSPGGQGGNTIYF. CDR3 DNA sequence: TGTGCCAGCAGCCCGGGGGGCCAGGGAGGAAACACCATATATTTT.

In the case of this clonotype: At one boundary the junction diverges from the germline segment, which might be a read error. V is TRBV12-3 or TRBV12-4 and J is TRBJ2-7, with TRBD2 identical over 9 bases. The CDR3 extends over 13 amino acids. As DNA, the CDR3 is TGTGCCAGCAGTTCCGGGACTAGCTCCCCAGGCAACTTC. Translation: CASSSGTSSPGNF.

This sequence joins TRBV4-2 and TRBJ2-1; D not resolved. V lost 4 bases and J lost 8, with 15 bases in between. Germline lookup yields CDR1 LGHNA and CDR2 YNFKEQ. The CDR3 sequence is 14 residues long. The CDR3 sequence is CASSRQRDPDEQFF. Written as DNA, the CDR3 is TGTGCCAGCAGCCGGCAGCGAGATCCGGATGAGCAGTTCTTC.

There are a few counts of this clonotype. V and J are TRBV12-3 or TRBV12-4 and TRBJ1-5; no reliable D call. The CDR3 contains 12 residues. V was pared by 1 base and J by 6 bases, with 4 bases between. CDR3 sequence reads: CASSLELQPQHF. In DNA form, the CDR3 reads TGTGCCAGCAGTTTAGAACTTCAGCCCCAGCATTTT.

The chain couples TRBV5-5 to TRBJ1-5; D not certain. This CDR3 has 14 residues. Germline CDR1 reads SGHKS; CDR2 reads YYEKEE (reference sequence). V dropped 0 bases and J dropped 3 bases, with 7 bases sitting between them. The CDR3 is CASSLAILNQPQHF. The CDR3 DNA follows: TGTGCCAGCAGCTTGGCCATACTCAATCAGCCCCAGCATTTT.

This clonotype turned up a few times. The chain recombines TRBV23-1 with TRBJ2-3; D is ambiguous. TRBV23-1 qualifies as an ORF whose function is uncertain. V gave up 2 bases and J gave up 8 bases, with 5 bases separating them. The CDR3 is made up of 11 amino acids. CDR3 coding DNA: TGCGCCAGCAGTCAAGGGCGTACGCAGTATTTT. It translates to CASSQGRTQYF.

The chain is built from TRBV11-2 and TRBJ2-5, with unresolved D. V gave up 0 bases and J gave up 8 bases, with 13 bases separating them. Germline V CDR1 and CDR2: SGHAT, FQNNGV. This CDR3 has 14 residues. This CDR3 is CASSLDGAAATQYF. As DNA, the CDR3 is TGTGCCAGCAGCTTAGATGGCGCCGCCGCAACCCAGTACTTC.

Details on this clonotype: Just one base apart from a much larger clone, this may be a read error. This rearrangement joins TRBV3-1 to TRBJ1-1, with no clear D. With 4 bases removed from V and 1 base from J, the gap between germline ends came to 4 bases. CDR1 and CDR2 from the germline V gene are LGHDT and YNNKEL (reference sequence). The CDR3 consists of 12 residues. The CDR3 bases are TGTGCCAGCAGCCGATGGAACACTGAAGCTTTCTTT. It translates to CASSRWNTEAFF.

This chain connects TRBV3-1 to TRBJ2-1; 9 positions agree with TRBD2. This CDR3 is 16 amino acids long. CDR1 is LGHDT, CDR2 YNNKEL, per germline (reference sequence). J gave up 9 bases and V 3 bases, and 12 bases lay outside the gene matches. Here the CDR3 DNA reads TGTGCCAGCAGCCATTACGCCATAGCGGGAGCTGGTGAGCAGTTCTTC. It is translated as CASSHYAIAGAGEQFF.

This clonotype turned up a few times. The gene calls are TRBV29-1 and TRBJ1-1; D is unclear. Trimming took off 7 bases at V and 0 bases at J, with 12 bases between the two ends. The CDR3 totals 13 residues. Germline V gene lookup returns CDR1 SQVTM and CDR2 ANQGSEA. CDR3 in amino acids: CSARRQLNTEAFF. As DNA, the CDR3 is TGCAGCGCCAGAAGGCAGTTGAACACTGAAGCTTTCTTT.

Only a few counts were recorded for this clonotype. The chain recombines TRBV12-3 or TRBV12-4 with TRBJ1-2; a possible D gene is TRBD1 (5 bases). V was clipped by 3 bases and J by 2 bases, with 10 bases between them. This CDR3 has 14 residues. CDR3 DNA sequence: TGTGCCAGCAGTTTTTCGGCAGGGAACTATGGCTACACCTTC. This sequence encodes CASSFSAGNYGYTF.

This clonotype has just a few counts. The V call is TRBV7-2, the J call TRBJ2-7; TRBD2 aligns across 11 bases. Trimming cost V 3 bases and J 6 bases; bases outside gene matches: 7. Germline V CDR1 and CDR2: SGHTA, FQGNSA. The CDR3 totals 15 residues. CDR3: CASSLPSGRFGEQYF. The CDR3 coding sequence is TGTGCCAGCAGCTTGCCTAGCGGGAGGTTCGGCGAGCAGTACTTC.

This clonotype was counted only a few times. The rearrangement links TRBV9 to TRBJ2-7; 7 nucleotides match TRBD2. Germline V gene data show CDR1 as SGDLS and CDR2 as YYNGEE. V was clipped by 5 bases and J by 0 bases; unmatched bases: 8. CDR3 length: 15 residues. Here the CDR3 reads CASSYLAESSYEQYF. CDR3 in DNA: TGTGCCAGCAGTTATCTAGCGGAGAGCTCCTACGAGCAGTACTTC. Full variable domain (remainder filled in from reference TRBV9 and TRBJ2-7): DSGVTQTPKHLITATGQRVTLRCSPRSGDLSVYWYQQSLDQGLQFLIQYYNGEERAKGNILERFSAQQFPDLHSELNLSSLELGDSALYFCASSYLAESSYEQYFGPGTRLTVT.

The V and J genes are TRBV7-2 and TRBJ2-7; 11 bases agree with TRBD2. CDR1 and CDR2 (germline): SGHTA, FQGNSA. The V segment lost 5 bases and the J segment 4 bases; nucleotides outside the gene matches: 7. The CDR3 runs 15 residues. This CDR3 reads CASSPKTSGKYEQYF. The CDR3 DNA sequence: TGTGCCAGCAGCCCTAAGACTAGCGGGAAATACGAGCAGTACTTC.

CDR3 nucleotide sequence: TGTGCCAGCAGATCGGGCCGGGAGGGATACGAGCAGTACTTC. This codes for CASRSGREGYEQYF. This chain uses TRBV6-1 with TRBJ2-7; 8 bases match TRBD2. V lost 6 bases and J lost 4; bases outside the gene matches: 8. In germline, CDR1 is MNHNS, CDR2 SASEGT. This CDR3 is built from 14 residues.

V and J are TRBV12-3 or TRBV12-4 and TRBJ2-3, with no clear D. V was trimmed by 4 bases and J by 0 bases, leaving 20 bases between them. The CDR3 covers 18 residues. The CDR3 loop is CASSYSLALQTSTDTQYF. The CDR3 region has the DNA TGTGCCAGCAGTTACTCTCTGGCACTGCAGACTAGCACAGATACGCAGTATTTT.

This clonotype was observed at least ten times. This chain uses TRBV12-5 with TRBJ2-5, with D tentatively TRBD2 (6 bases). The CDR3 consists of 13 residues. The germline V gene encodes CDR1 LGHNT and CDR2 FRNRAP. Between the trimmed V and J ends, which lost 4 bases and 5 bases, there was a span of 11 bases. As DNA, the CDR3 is TGTGCTAGTGGTTGGGGGGATTTGGAGACCCAGTACTTC. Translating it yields CASGWGDLETQYF.

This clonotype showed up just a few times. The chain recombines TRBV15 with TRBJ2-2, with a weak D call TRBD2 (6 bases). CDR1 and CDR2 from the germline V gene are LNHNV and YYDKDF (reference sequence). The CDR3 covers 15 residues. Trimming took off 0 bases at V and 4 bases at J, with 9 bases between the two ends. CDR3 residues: CATSRDGGSTGELFF. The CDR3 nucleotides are TGTGCCACCAGCAGAGATGGGGGGTCCACCGGGGAGCTGTTTTTT.

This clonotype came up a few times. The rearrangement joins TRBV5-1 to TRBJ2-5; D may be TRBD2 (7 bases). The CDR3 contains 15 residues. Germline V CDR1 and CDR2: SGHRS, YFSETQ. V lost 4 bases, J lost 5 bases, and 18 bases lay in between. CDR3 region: CASSRTGGEEETQYF. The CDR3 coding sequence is TGCGCCAGCAGCAGGACGGGGGGCGAGGAGGAGACCCAGTACTTC.

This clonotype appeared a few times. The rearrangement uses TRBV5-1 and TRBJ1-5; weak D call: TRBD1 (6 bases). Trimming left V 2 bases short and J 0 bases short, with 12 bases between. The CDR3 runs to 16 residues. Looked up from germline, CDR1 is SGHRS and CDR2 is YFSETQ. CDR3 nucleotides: TGCGCCAGCAGCTTAGCAGGGGATAATAGCAATCAGCCCCAGCATTTT. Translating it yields CASSLAGDNSNQPQHF.

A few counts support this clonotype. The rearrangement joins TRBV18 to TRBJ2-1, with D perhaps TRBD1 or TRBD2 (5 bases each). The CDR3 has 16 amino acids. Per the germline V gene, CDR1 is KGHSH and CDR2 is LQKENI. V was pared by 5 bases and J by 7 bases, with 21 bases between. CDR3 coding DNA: TGTGCCAGCTCATTAATCGCCGGGACCACGGCGAATGAGCAGTTCTTC. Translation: CASSLIAGTTANEQFF.